Sequencing of this T cell receptor beta chain was carried out in a study of cytomegalovirus exposure and HLA in healthy donors. Study as a whole: Earlier, fewer than 130 million unique TCR beta sequences were recovered from some 200 million T cells by an analysis.

PCR involved 60 Vbeta and 13 Jbeta primers. Profiling relied on immunoSEQ multiplex PCR, and the TCRdb table lists in-frame clones only, not all of them. The sample has 70,000 to 90,000 clones, roughly 76% seen once. The germline gives CDR1 MNHEY, CDR2 SMNVEV (reference sequence). The CDR3 consists of 13 residues. V was pared by 5 bases and J by 5 bases, with 2 bases of the junction left unmatched. Study conclusions and caveats: Indistinguishability led to the exclusion of some V segments, TRBV6-2 and TRBV6-3 included.

On this clone itself: What it binds is unknown.

The material sequenced was PBMCs. The clonotype comes from a male donor in good health and CMV-seropositive. The chain combines TRBV27 with TRBJ2-5, with 10 bases fitting TRBD1. The CDR3 spells CASSRQGAETQYF. CDR3 nucleotides: TGTGCCAGCAGTCGACAGGGGGCGGAGACCCAGTACTTC.